Reported below is one T cell receptor (beta chain). Its antigen remains unknown. The patients all showed relapse after autologous stem cell transplantation, while their brentuximab vedotin exposure varied. V dropped 1 base and J dropped 4; count of bases not matched to a gene: 1. The CDR3 sequence is 14 residues long. CDR1 and CDR2 (germline): SGHRS, YFSETQ. The sample comes from a study of PD-1 blockade in classical Hodgkin lymphoma. Background on the study: Once every 2 weeks, patients received intravenous nivolumab at 3 mg/kg. General study points: Compared with healthy donors, newly diagnosed patients reportedly showed lower baseline TCR diversity. Prior to therapy, complete responders displayed diversity much like that of newly diagnosed patients.

Method: immunoSEQ multiplex PCR; TCRdb's copy keeps in-frame clones and lacks some. The repertoire holds some 30,000 clones, with under 70% as singletons. Specimen: peripheral blood mononuclear cells (PBMCs), collected before the second cycle of nivolumab. This clonotype was obtained from a human donor with classical Hodgkin lymphoma. The chain couples TRBV5-1 to TRBJ1-3; TRBD1 aligns across 8 bases. The CDR3 protein is CASSLQGAGNTIYF. The CDR3 nucleotides are TGCGCCAGCAGCTTGCAGGGGGCCGGAAACACCATATATTTT.